This T cell receptor (beta chain) stems from a study of vaccination and CD4 T cells after COVID-19. About the research overall: Control cultures, each given a CEFX pool, an HIV-1 Nef pool, or no peptide, were included.

The Oncomine TCR Beta short-read assay generated sequence data from the DNA of cultured CD4+ T cells. TCRdb reanalysed the PCR reads using MiXCR and keeps one entry per CDR3 protein. Of thousands of distinct CDR3 sequences in the sample, 45% to 60% were seen once. Treatment defined: approximately nine-day PBMC culture with coronavirus spike peptide pools or control peptides (ViraFEST assay). Gathering of the CD4+ T cells, from the unexposed donor, took place before the COVID-19 pandemic (2011-2018). Following expansion of antigen-specific T cells with peptide pools, ViraFEST then sequenced TCRs. When enough cells were available, unexposed-donor CD4+ T cells were probed with SARS-CoV-2 S/N and four cold-coronavirus spikes. Turning to this clonotype: Its cognate antigen is unknown.

The CDR3 totals 18 residues. Looked up from germline, CDR1 is SEHNR and CDR2 is FQNEAQ (reference sequence). The ends were cut back, 4 bases at V and 3 bases at J, with 22 bases in the middle. This receptor was identified in a human donor in good health. The chain combines TRBV7-9 with TRBJ1-5; D not resolved. The sample consisted of CD4+ T cells from blood, cultured in vitro. CDR3 DNA: TGTGCCAGCAGCTGGCCACGGGGAACGGATGGGAACAATCAGCCCCAGCATTTT. Protein product: CASSWPRGTDGNNQPQHF.